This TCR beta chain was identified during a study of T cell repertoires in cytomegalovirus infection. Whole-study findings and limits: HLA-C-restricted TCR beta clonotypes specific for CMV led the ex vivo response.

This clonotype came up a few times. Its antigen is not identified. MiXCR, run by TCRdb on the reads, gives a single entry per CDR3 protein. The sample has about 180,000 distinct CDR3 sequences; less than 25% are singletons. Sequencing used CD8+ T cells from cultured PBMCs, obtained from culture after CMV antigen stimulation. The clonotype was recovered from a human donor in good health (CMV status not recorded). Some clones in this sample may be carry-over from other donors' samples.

The CDR3 DNA sequence: TGTGCCAGCAGCTTATATGACAGGGGGAACTATGGCTACACCTTC. Its translation: CASSLYDRGNYGYTF. The chain has TRBV7-9 and TRBJ1-2; 9 bases are a match to TRBD1. Germline-derived CDR1 and CDR2 are SEHNR and FQNEAQ (reference sequence). V trimming: 2 bases; J trimming: 2 bases; junction bases outside the gene matches: 3. CDR3 length: 15 residues.